These T cell receptor beta chains were read from a single sample in a study of blood T cell repertoires in COVID-19. TCRdb's copy holds only in-frame clones and misses some; the assay was immunoSEQ multiplex PCR. This table holds hundreds of thousands of clones, around 90% found once. Sample: peripheral blood. The receptors stem from a woman in her 30s with acute or convalescent COVID-19. CDR3s include the opening cysteine and the closing phenylalanine or tryptophan. The D gene is left open where the match is weak. A row's size may be missing; if present it is once, few, many or a size class.

D gene | J gene | V gene | clone size | CDR3 protein | CDR3 DNA
- | TRBJ1-4 | TRBV6-2/TRBV6-3 | - | CASSYRAREGEKLFF | TGTGCCAGCAGTTACCGGGCCCGAGAGGGTGAAAAACTGTTTTTT
- | TRBJ2-1 | TRBV11-2 | - | CASSLNSKGSFKQFF | TGTGCCAGCAGCTTAAACAGCAAAGGCTCTTTCAAGCAGTTCTTC
TRBD2 | TRBJ2-3 | TRBV7-9 | - | CASFGREFSYTQYF | TGTGCCAGCTTTGGGCGGGAGTTTTCTTATACGCAGTATTTT
TRBD2 | TRBJ2-7 | TRBV4-3 | - | CASSQAEGLAGRGPYEQYF | TGCGCCAGCAGCCAAGCCGAAGGACTAGCGGGGAGAGGGCCCTACGAGCAGTACTTC
TRBD1 | TRBJ2-7 | TRBV5-1 | - | CASSTNRGLNSYEQYF | TGCGCCAGCAGCACTAACAGGGGCCTAAACTCCTACGAGCAGTACTTC
- | TRBJ1-2 | TRBV6-4 | - | CASRRDTSYGYTF | TGTGCCAGCAGACGGGACACGAGCTATGGCTACACCTTC
TRBD2 | TRBJ2-2 | TRBV11-2 | - | CASSPQTSANTGELFF | TGTGCCAGCAGTCCCCAGACTAGCGCGAACACCGGGGAGCTGTTTTTT
- | TRBJ2-2 | TRBV27 | - | CASSFESTMNTGELFF | TGTGCCAGCAGTTTCGAAAGCACGATGAACACCGGGGAGCTGTTTTTT
TRBD1 | TRBJ1-2 | TRBV19 | - | CASSLGQGDYGYTF | TGTGCCAGTAGTCTGGGACAGGGTGACTATGGCTACACCTTC
- | TRBJ1-3 | TRBV13 | many | CASSHRTLGNTIYF | TGTGCCAGCAGCCATAGGACTCTAGGAAACACCATATATTTT
- | TRBJ2-4 | TRBV3-1/TRBV3-2 | few | CASSQRGLGAKNIQYF | TGTGCCAGCAGCCAGAGGGGACTTGGAGCCAAAAACATTCAGTACTTC
- | TRBJ2-1 | TRBV7-7 | - | CASSLMVASSYNEQFF | TGTGCTAGCAGCTTAATGGTAGCGAGCTCCTACAATGAGCAGTTCTTC
TRBD2 | TRBJ2-3 | TRBV7-6 | - | CASSGLAGLDTQYF | TGTGCCAGCAGCGGACTAGCGGGATTGGATACGCAGTATTTT
- | TRBJ1-4 | TRBV5-4 | - | CASSAYRSSNEKLFF | TGTGCCAGCAGCGCCTACAGGTCCTCGAATGAAAAACTGTTTTTT
- | TRBJ1-2 | TRBV5-6 | once | CASSLNGGVYGYTF | TGTGCCAGCAGCTTGAACGGAGGCGTCTATGGCTACACCTTC
- | TRBJ2-7 | TRBV29-1 | once | CSVGTSVYEQYF | TGCAGCGTCGGGACATCAGTCTACGAGCAGTACTTC
TRBD2 | TRBJ2-7 | TRBV9 | - | CASSVSGRYEQYF | TGTGCCAGCAGCGTGAGCGGGAGATACGAGCAGTACTTC
TRBD2 | TRBJ2-5 | TRBV6-2/TRBV6-3 | - | CASSRGRLRGQETQYF | TGTGCCAGCAGCCGCGGGAGGCTGAGGGGCCAAGAGACCCAGTACTTC
- | TRBJ2-2 | TRBV11-2 | - | CASTEEVLANTGELFF | TGTGCCAGCACTGAGGAGGTCCTCGCGAACACCGGGGAGCTGTTTTTT
- | TRBJ2-3 | TRBV5-1 | - | CASSQQPGQDTDTQYF | TGCGCCAGCAGCCAGCAACCGGGACAAGATACAGATACGCAGTATTTT
TRBD2 | TRBJ2-3 | TRBV3-1/TRBV3-2 | - | CASSQLAATDTQYF | TGTGCCAGCAGCCAACTAGCGGCCACAGATACGCAGTATTTT
- | TRBJ2-7 | TRBV19 | - | CASSARDFSYEQYF | TGTGCCAGTAGTGCTCGGGACTTCTCCTACGAGCAGTACTTC
- | TRBJ2-7 | TRBV2 | many | CASSSQGGYEQYF | TGTGCCAGCAGTTCACAGGGTGGCTACGAGCAGTACTTC
- | TRBJ1-3 | TRBV2 | - | CASRSDLENTIYF | TGTGCCAGCAGATCGGACTTAGAGAACACCATATATTTT
- | TRBJ2-5 | TRBV20-1 | - | CSASRPGVKETQYF | TGCAGTGCTAGTCGTCCGGGAGTTAAGGAGACCCAGTACTTC
- | TRBJ2-7 | TRBV18 | - | CASSPGLHVSEQYF | TGTGCCAGCTCACCGGGACTGCATGTGTCCGAGCAGTACTTC
- | TRBJ2-7 | TRBV9 | - | CASRERLELRPEQYF | TGTGCCAGCAGAGAAAGACTAGAACTGCGGCCCGAGCAGTACTTC
- | TRBJ2-7 | TRBV6-5 | - | CASKGSGWNEQYF | TGTGCCAGTAAGGGCAGCGGTTGGAACGAGCAGTACTTC
TRBD2 | TRBJ2-7 | TRBV27 | few | CASAGSRSSGRGQGLYEQYF | TGTGCCAGCGCAGGGAGCAGGTCTAGCGGGAGAGGTCAGGGGCTTTACGAGCAGTACTTC
- | TRBJ2-7 | TRBV3-1/TRBV3-2 | - | CASSQGKAGSYEQYF | TGTGCCAGCAGCCAAGGAAAAGCGGGTTCCTACGAGCAGTACTTC
- | TRBJ2-1 | TRBV9 | - | CASSAVSGVSEQFF | TGTGCCAGCAGCGCCGTTAGCGGAGTCAGTGAGCAGTTCTTC
- | TRBJ2-1 | TRBV27 | - | CASSAPRVLDSNEQFF | TGTGCCAGCAGTGCCCCCCGGGTCTTGGATTCCAATGAGCAGTTCTTC
- | TRBJ2-5 | TRBV4-3 | many | CASSPLVGETQYF | TGCGCCAGCAGCCCCCTGGTCGGGGAGACCCAGTACTTC
- | TRBJ1-1 | TRBV6-5 | once | CASSTSGTREAFF | TGTGCCAGCAGTACCTCCGGGACAAGGGAAGCTTTCTTT
- | TRBJ1-2 | TRBV6-1 | - | CASSEGVYYGYTF | TGTGCCAGCAGCGAAGGAGTCTACTATGGCTACACCTTC
TRBD1 | TRBJ2-7 | TRBV6-1 | - | CASSEGQGDEQYF | TGTGCCAGCAGTGAAGGACAGGGCGACGAGCAGTACTTC
- | TRBJ1-2 | TRBV5-4 | - | CASSLDPRGGYTF | TGTGCCAGCAGCTTGGATCCCAGGGGTGGCTACACCTTC
- | TRBJ2-5 | TRBV19 | - | CASSEAVQETQYF | TGTGCCAGTAGTGAGGCTGTACAAGAGACCCAGTACTTC
- | TRBJ2-7 | TRBV30 | few | CAWSVSSVVHEQYF | TGTGCCTGGAGTGTATCCAGTGTCGTGCACGAGCAGTACTTC
TRBD1 | TRBJ2-7 | TRBV6-2/TRBV6-3 | - | CASSALVDRGHYEQYF | TGTGCCAGCAGTGCCTTAGTGGACAGGGGGCACTACGAGCAGTACTTC
TRBD1 | TRBJ1-1 | TRBV5-1 | - | CASSLGQGAESTEAFF | TGCGCCAGCAGCTTGGGACAGGGGGCAGAGAGCACTGAAGCTTTCTTT
- | TRBJ1-5 | TRBV27 | - | CASSLLAPLNQPQHF | TGTGCCAGCAGTTTATTGGCCCCACTAAATCAGCCCCAGCATTTT
- | TRBJ2-7 | TRBV9 | - | CASSVAPTYEQYF | TGTGCCAGCAGCGTAGCCCCCACCTACGAGCAGTACTTC
- | TRBJ2-2 | TRBV5-4 | - | CASSTGLSNTGELFF | TGTGCCAGCAGCACCGGACTATCGAACACCGGGGAGCTGTTTTTT
TRBD1 | TRBJ2-7 | TRBV19 | once | CASRTGTGSYEQYF | TGTGCCAGTAGGACCGGGACAGGGTCCTACGAGCAGTACTTC
- | TRBJ2-7 | TRBV15 | - | CATSRAAASYEQYF | TGTGCCACCAGCAGAGCTGCGGCTTCCTACGAGCAGTACTTC
- | TRBJ2-5 | TRBV15 | - | CATSRTSYQETQYF | TGTGCCACCAGCAGGACTTCGTACCAAGAGACCCAGTACTTC
TRBD1 | TRBJ1-6 | TRBV30 | - | CAWSGQGRDPSSYNSPLHF | TGTGCCTGGAGTGGACAGGGAAGGGACCCGAGCTCCTATAATTCACCCCTCCACTTT
- | TRBJ1-1 | TRBV6-4 | - | CASSGPGEMAAEAFF | TGTGCCAGCAGTGGGCCAGGGGAAATGGCGGCTGAAGCTTTCTTT
TRBD1 | TRBJ1-1 | TRBV5-1 | - | CASSPTGTGTEAFF | TGCGCCAGCAGCCCGACCGGGACAGGGACTGAAGCTTTCTTT
TRBD1 | TRBJ1-2 | TRBV4-1 | - | CASSLDREVNYGYTF | TGCGCCAGCAGCCTGGACAGGGAAGTTAACTATGGCTACACCTTC
TRBD2 | TRBJ2-4 | TRBV18 | - | CASSPLGLAGVLAKNIQYF | TGTGCCAGCTCACCACTGGGACTAGCGGGGGTTCTAGCCAAAAACATTCAGTACTTC
TRBD2 | TRBJ2-1 | TRBV30 | few | CAWSVGSGSSYEQFF | TGTGCCTGGAGTGTAGGTAGCGGGAGTAGCTATGAGCAGTTCTTC
- | TRBJ2-2 | TRBV27 | - | CASRRMGAQFIGELFF | TGTGCCAGCAGACGAATGGGGGCTCAGTTTATCGGGGAGCTGTTTTTT
- | TRBJ2-7 | TRBV24-1 | - | CATSDLSSRYEQYF | TGTGCCACCAGTGATCTGTCTAGCCGGTACGAGCAGTACTTC